The present entry profiles one T cell receptor (beta chain) with its context. This sample was taken from a study of T cell responses to AZD1222 COVID-19 vaccine. Repertoires were generated with immunoSEQ multiplex PCR, while TCRdb's copy carries only in-frame clones and drops some. The sample includes around 170,000 clones, roughly 90% seen only once; the top ten take about 4.4%. The material sequenced was peripheral blood, taken on day 0 of AZD1222 vaccination. The clonotype originates from an adult in good health.

The CDR3 region has the DNA TGTGCCAGCAGTGCTAGCGGGAGCCTGGAGACCCAGTACTTC. It is translated as CASSASGSLETQYF. V and J are TRBV28 and TRBJ2-5, with 10 bases identical to TRBD2. Losses at the gene ends were 5 bases for V and 5 bases for J; bases not matched to a gene: 5. The CDR3 covers 14 residues. Per the germline V gene, CDR1 is MDHEN and CDR2 is SYDVKM.